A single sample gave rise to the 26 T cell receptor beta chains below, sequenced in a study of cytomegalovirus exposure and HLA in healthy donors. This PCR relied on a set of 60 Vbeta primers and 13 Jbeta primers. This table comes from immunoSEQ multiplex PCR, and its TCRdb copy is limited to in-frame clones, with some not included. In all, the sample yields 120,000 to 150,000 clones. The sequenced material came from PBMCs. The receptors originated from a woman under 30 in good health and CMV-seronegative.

The CDR3 sequence: CASRGQGAVYNEQFF. Here the CDR3 DNA reads TGTGCCAGCAGAGGGCAGGGGGCGGTTTACAATGAGCAGTTCTTC. The J gene is TRBJ2-1, the V gene TRBV6-1, with 8 nucleotides matching TRBD1. The CDR3 runs to 15 residues. The junction had 8 bases not matched to a gene; V was cut back by 6 bases and J by 4 bases. Germline CDR1 and CDR2: MNHNS and SASEGT.

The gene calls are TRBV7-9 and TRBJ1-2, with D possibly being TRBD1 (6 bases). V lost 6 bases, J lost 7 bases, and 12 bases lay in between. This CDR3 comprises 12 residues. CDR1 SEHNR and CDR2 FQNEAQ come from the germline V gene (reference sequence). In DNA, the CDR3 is TGTGCCAGCAGTCGGACAGATGTTGGCTACACCTTC. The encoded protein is CASSRTDVGYTF.

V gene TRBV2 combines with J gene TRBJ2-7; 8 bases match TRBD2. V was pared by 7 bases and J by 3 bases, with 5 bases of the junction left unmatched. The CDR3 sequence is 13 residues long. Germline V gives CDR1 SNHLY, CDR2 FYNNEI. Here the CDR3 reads CASNPSGLYEQYV. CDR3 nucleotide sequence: TGTGCCAGCAATCCTAGCGGGCTCTACGAGCAGTACGTC.

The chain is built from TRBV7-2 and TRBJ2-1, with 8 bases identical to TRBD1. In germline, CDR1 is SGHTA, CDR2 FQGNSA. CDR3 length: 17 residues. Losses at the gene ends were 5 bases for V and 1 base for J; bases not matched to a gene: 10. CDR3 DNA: TGTGCCAGCAGCCCCCATCCGACAGGGGCGTCCTACAATGAGCAGTTCTTC. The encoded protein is CASSPHPTGASYNEQFF.

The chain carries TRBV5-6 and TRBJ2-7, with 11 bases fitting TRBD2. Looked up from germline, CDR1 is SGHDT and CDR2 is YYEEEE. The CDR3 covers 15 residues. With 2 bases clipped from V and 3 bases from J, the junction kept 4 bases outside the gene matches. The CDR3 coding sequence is TGTGCCAGCAGCTTCATAACTAGCGGGAGCTACGAGCAGTACTTC. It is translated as CASSFITSGSYEQYF. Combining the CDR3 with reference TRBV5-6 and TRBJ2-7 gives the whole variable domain DAGVTQSPTHLIKTRGQQVTLRCSPKSGHDTVSWYQQALGQGPQFIFQYYEEEERQRGNFPDRFSGHQFPNYSSELNVNALLLGDSALYLCASSFITSGSYEQYFGPGTRLTVT.

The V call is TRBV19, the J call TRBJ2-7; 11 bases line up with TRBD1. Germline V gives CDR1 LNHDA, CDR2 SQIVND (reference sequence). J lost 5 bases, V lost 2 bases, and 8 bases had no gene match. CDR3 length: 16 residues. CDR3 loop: CASSIRGQGGVDEQYF. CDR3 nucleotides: TGTGCCAGTAGTATACGGGGACAGGGGGGAGTCGACGAGCAGTACTTC.

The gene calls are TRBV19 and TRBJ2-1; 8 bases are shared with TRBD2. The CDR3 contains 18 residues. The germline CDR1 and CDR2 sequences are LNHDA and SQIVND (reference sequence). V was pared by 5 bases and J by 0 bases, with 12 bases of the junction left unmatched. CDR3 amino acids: CASSLTSGPVRSYNEQFF. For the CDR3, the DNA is TGTGCCAGTAGTCTCACTAGCGGACCCGTCCGCTCCTACAATGAGCAGTTCTTC.

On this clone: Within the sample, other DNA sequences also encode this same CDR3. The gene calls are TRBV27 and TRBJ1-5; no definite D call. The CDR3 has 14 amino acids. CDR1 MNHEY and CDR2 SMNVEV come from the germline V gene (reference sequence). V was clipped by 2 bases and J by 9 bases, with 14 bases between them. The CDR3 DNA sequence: TGTGCCAGCAGTTTAGGAGGGCAGGCTGGGCCCCAGCATTTT. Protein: CASSLGGQAGPQHF.

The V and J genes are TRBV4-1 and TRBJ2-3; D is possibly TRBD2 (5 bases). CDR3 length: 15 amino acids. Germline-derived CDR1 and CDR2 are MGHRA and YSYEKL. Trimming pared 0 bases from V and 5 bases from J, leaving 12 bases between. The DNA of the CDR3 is TGCGCCAGCAGCCAAGACTATCGAGCGGAAGATACGCAGTATTTT. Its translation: CASSQDYRAEDTQYF.

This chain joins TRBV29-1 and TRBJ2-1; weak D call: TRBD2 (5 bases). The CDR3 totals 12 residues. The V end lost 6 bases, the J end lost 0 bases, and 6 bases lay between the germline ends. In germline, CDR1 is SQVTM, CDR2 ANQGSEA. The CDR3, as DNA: TGCAGCGTGAGGGTCTCCTACAATGAGCAGTTCTTC. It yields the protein CSVRVSYNEQFF.

The CDR3 DNA follows: TGTGCCAGCAGCTTGGCCGCGGGGGCAGATACGCAGTATTTT. Translating it yields CASSLAAGADTQYF. The chain is built from TRBV5-4 and TRBJ2-3; 7 bases map to TRBD2. Trimming took 0 bases from V and 4 from J; bases not matched to a gene: 2. Germline V gives CDR1 SGHNT, CDR2 YYREEE (reference sequence). The CDR3 loop spans 14 amino acids.

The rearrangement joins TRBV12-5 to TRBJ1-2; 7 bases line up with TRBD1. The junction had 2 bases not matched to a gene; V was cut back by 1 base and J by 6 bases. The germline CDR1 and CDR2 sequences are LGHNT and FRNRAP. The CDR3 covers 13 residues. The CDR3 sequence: CASGLGQGDGYTF. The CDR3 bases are TGTGCTAGTGGTTTGGGACAGGGCGATGGCTACACCTTC.

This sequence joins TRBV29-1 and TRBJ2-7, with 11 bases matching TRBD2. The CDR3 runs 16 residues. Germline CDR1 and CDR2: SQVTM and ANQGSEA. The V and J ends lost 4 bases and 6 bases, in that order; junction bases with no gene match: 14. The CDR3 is CSVGYTSGSSSGEQYF. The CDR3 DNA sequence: TGCAGCGTTGGCTATACTAGCGGGAGCTCTTCCGGCGAGCAGTACTTC.

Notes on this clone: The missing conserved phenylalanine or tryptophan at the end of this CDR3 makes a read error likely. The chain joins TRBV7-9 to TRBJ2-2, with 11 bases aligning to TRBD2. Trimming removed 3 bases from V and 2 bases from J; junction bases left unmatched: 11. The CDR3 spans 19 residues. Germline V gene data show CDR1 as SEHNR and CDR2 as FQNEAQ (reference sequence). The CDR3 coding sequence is TGTGCCAGCAGCTTCGGGGCTTATAGCGGGAGGGCCAACACCGGGGAGCTGTTTTTG. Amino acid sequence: CASSFGAYSGRANTGELFL.

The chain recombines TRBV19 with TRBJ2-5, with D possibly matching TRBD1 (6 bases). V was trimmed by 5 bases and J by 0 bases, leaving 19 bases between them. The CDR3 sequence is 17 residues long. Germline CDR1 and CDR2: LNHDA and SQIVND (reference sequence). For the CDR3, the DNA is TGTGCCAGTAGTCCCCGAGGGGGAGCGCAGCACCAAGAGACCCAGTACTTC. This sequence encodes CASSPRGGAQHQETQYF.

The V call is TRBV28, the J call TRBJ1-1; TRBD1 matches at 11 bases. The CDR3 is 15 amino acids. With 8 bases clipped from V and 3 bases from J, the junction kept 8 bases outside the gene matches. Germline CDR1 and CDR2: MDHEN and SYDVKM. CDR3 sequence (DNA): TGTGCCAGCTTACCGGGACAGGGGGTGTACACTGAAGCTTTCTTT. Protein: CASLPGQGVYTEAFF. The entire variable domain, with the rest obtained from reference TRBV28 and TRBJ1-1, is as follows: DVKVTQSSRYLVKRTGEKVFLECVQDMDHENMFWYRQDPGLGLRLIYFSYDVKMKEKGDIPEGYSVSREKKERFSLILESASTNQTSMYLCASLPGQGVYTEAFFGQGTRLTVV.

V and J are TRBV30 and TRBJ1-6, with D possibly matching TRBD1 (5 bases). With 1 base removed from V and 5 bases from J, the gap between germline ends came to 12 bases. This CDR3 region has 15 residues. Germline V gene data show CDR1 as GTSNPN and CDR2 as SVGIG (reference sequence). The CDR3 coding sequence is TGTGCCTGGAGTGCGATAGACAGCGATAATTCACCCCTCCACTTT. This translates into CAWSAIDSDNSPLHF.

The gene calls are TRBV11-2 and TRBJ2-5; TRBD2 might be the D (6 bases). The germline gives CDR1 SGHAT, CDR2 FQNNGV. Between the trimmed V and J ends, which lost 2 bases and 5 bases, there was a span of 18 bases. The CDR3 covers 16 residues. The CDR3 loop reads CASSLNPPGVRETQYF. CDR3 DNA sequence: TGTGCCAGCAGCTTAAATCCGCCGGGAGTCCGGGAGACCCAGTACTTC.

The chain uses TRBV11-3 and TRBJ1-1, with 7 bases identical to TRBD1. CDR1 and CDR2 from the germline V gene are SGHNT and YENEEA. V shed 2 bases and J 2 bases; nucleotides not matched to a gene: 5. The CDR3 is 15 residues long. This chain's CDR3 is CASSLMTGYNTEAFF. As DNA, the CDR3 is TGTGCCAGCAGCTTAATGACAGGGTATAACACTGAAGCTTTCTTT.

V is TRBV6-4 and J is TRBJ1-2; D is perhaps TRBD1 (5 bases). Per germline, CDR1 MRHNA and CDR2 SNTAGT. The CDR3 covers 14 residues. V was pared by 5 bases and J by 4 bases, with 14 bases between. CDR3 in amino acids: CASSPRRGSYGYTF. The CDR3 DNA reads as TGTGCCAGCAGTCCTCGTAGGGGCAGCTATGGCTACACCTTC.

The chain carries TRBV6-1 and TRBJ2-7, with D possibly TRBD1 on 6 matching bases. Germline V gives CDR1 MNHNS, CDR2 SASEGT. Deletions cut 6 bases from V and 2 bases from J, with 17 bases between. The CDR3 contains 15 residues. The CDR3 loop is CASSQRRQEPYEQYV. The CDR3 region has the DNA TGTGCCAGCAGCCAAAGAAGACAGGAACCCTACGAGCAGTACGTC.

The CDR3 coding sequence is TGTGCCAGCAGCGCCCCTCCGGGACTGATATACAATGAGCAGTTCTTC. Its translation is CASSAPPGLIYNEQFF. The chain couples TRBV9 to TRBJ2-1, with a tentative D call TRBD2 (6 bases). This CDR3 comprises 16 residues. From germline, CDR1 is SGDLS and CDR2 YYNGEE. V lost 3 bases to trimming and J lost 4 bases, with 17 bases between them.

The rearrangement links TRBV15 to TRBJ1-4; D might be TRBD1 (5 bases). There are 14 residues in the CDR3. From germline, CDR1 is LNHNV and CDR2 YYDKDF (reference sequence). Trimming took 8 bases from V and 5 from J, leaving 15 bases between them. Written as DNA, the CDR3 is TGTGCCACCTCGGCGTGGGGGGAGAATGAAAAACTGTTTTTT. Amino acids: CATSAWGENEKLFF.

CDR3 in DNA: TGTGCCAGCAGCTATGGGTGGCGGGAGAGGGCAGATACGCAGTATTTT. Its protein is CASSYGWRERADTQYF. The rearrangement links TRBV7-9 to TRBJ2-3; TRBD2 aligns across 7 bases. V lost 4 bases and J lost 4; bases outside the gene matches: 11. CDR3 length equals 16 residues. CDR1 and CDR2 (germline): SEHNR, FQNEAQ (reference sequence).

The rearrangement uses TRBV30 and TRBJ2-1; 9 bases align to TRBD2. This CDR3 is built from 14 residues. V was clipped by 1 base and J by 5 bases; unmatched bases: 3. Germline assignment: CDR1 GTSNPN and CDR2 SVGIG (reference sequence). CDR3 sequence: CAWSGTSANNEQFF. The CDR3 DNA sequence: TGTGCCTGGAGTGGGACTAGCGCAAACAATGAGCAGTTCTTC. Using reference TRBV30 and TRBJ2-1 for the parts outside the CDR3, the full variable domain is SQTIHQWPATLVQPVGSPLSLECTVEGTSNPNLYWYRQAAGRGLQLLFYSVGIGQISSEVPQNLSASRPQDRQFILSSKKLLLSDSGFYLCAWSGTSANNEQFFGPGTRLTVL.

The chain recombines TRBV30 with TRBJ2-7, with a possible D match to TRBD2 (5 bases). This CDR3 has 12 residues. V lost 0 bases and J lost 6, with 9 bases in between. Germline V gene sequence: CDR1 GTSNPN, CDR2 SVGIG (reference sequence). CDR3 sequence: CAWSVRGREQYV. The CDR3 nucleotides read TGTGCCTGGAGTGTACGGGGTCGCGAGCAGTACGTC.